Presented here are 6 T cell receptor beta chains from one specimen sequenced in a study of OX40 agonist ivuxolimab in advanced cancers. The data were produced by immunoSEQ multiplex PCR, yet TCRdb's version contains in-frame clones alone and is incomplete. The sample has tens of thousands of clones, approximately 89% seen once; the top ten hold roughly 0.92%. The sample was CD4+ or CD8+ T cells sorted from blood, taken in a trial of the OX40 agonist ivuxolimab. These receptors originate from an adult with an advanced solid tumor such as melanoma, head and neck, liver or kidney cancer.

This chain joins TRBV28 and TRBJ2-7; 8 bases align to TRBD2. The CDR3 spans 15 residues. Germline trimming cut 6 bases from V and 3 bases from J; bases unmatched to any gene: 10. Germline values: CDR1 MDHEN, CDR2 SYDVKM. Written as DNA, the CDR3 is TGTGCCAGCAGCCCGAGACTAGCGTCTAGCTACGAGCAGTACTTC. Encoded protein: CASSPRLASSYEQYF.

The chain has TRBV5-1 and TRBJ2-7; 8 bases are shared with TRBD2. The CDR3 extends over 13 amino acids. Germline-derived CDR1 and CDR2 are SGHRS and YFSETQ. Germline trimming cut 5 bases from V and 5 bases from J; bases unmatched to any gene: 6. CDR3 loop: CASRRSGTDEQYF. In DNA, the CDR3 is TGCGCCAGCAGACGTAGCGGGACCGACGAGCAGTACTTC.

The genes are TRBV2 and TRBJ1-5; a possible D gene is TRBD1 (6 bases). The CDR3 extends over 15 amino acids. Trimming left V 1 base short and J 4 bases short, with 11 bases between. Germline CDR1 is SNHLY and CDR2 is FYNNEI. The CDR3 is CASSEEGQGNQPQHF. CDR3 nucleotides: TGTGCCAGCAGTGAAGAGGGGCAGGGGAATCAGCCCCAGCATTTT.

The J gene is TRBJ1-1, the V gene TRBV5-1; perhaps TRBD1 as D (5 bases). V was clipped by 4 bases and J by 10 bases, with 17 bases between them. The germline V gene has CDR1 SGHRS and CDR2 YFSETQ. There are 13 residues in the CDR3. The CDR3 reads CASSKIGGIRAFF. The CDR3 DNA is TGCGCCAGCAGCAAAATCGGGGGTATCCGAGCTTTCTTT.

The rearrangement uses TRBV6-1 and TRBJ1-1, with D possibly being TRBD1 (6 bases). The ends were cut back, 4 bases at V and 3 bases at J, with 9 bases in the middle. The CDR3 sequence is 13 residues long. Per germline, CDR1 MNHNS and CDR2 SASEGT. The CDR3 reads CASSVEGDTEAFF. DNA for the CDR3: TGTGCCAGCAGTGTGGAGGGGGACACTGAAGCTTTCTTT.

The genes are TRBV10-3 and TRBJ1-6; D not certain. The V end lost 6 bases, the J end lost 5 bases, and 11 bases lay between the germline ends. The germline gives CDR1 ENHRY, CDR2 SYGVKD. CDR3 length equals 14 residues. The CDR3 spells CAIRAGSDNSPLHF. Written as DNA, the CDR3 is TGTGCCATCAGGGCGGGCTCTGATAATTCACCCCTCCACTTT.